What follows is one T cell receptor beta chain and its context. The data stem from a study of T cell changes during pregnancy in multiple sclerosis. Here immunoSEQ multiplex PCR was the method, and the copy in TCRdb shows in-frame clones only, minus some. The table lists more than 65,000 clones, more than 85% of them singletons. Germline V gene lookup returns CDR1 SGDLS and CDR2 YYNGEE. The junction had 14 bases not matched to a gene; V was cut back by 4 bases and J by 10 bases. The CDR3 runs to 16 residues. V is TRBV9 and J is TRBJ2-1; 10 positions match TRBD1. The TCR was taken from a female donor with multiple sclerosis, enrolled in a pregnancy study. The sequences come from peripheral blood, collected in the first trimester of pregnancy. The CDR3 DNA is TGTGCCAGCAGCACCACCGGGACAGGGGTAGACCACGAGCAGTTCTTC. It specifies CASSTTGTGVDHEQFF.